This TCR beta chain derives from a study of cytomegalovirus exposure and HLA in healthy donors. Study-level findings and limits: Cytomegalovirus association was listed for roughly 160 TCR beta chains.

Participants comprised healthy donors of bone marrow. To note about this clone: What it recognizes is unknown.

The V gene's germline CDR1 is SQVTM and CDR2 ANQGSEA. V was clipped by 3 bases and J by 1 base, with 9 bases between them. This CDR3 has 13 residues. The PCR employed 60 Vbeta primers together with 13 Jbeta primers. As handled by the study authors: Unique TCR beta chains totaled some 88 million in a later count, with approximately 11 million of them shared. Sequencing used immunoSEQ multiplex PCR; TCRdb keeps in-frame clones, though not all of them. The V and J calls and clone size were taken over from that table, and D and trimming were inferred from the DNA. This table holds tens of thousands of clones, around 85% found once.

This rearrangement joins TRBV29-1 to TRBJ1-2, with unresolved D. Sequencing used PBMCs. This sequence originates from a girl aged 2 to 9 in good health and CMV-seropositive. The CDR3 DNA follows: TGCAGCGTTGATAACCAGATTAACTATGGCTACACCTTC. Translating gives CSVDNQINYGYTF.